The 25 T cell receptor beta chains below come from one sample, sequenced in a study of shared clonotypes between healthy human individuals. TCRdb's table, derived via immunoSEQ multiplex PCR, lists solely in-frame clones and lacks some. There are around 2,000,000 clones in the sample; 85% to 95% occur only once, and 0.13% lies in the top ten. The specimen sequenced was naive CD4+ T cells sorted from blood. Subset here: CD45RA+ positively selected. Receptor source: a man between 18 and 35 years old in good health.

The chain combines TRBV2 with TRBJ1-4, with 9 nucleotides matching TRBD1. The CDR3 is made up of 14 amino acids. In germline, CDR1 is SNHLY, CDR2 FYNNEI. Trimming removed 6 bases from V and 7 bases from J; junction bases left unmatched: 6. The CDR3 region has the DNA TGTGCCAGCAGCCGACAGGGGGTGTTTGAAAAACTGTTTTTT. As protein: CASSRQGVFEKLFF.

This clone was recorded once. V and J are TRBV18 and TRBJ1-5, with D possibly being TRBD1 (6 bases). Germline values: CDR1 KGHSH, CDR2 LQKENI. Trimming removed 1 base from V and 6 bases from J, with 13 bases in between. CDR3 size: 15 residues. The CDR3 spells CASSPLGAQGQPQHF. The DNA for the CDR3 is TGTGCCAGCTCACCACTGGGGGCGCAGGGTCAGCCCCAGCATTTT. The full variable domain, in which reference TRBV18 and TRBJ1-5 provide the parts outside the CDR3, is NAGVMQNPRHLVRRRGQEARLRCSPMKGHSHVYWYRQLPEEGLKFMVYLQKENIIDESGMPKERFSAEFPKEGPSILRIQQVVRGDSAAYFCASSPLGAQGQPQHFGDGTRLSIL.

The rearrangement uses TRBV9 and TRBJ2-3, with D perhaps TRBD2 (6 bases). This CDR3 comprises 15 residues. Trimming pared 0 bases from V and 5 bases from J, leaving 13 bases between. CDR1 SGDLS and CDR2 YYNGEE come from the germline V gene. The DNA of the CDR3 is TGTGCCAGCAGCGTAGCGGGAGCGAAGGGAGATACGCAGTATTTT. Its protein product is CASSVAGAKGDTQYF.

The chain couples TRBV18 to TRBJ2-5; 11 bases line up with TRBD2. Unmatched junction bases numbered 6, after V lost 3 bases and J lost 3 bases. Germline V gene sequence: CDR1 KGHSH, CDR2 LQKENI. The CDR3 runs 16 residues. Here the CDR3 reads CASSPFLAGGKETQYF. The CDR3 nucleotides read TGTGCCAGCTCACCGTTCCTAGCGGGGGGAAAAGAGACCCAGTACTTC.

The chain employs TRBV6-5 and TRBJ1-4, with a weak D call TRBD1 (5 bases). V gave up 10 bases and J gave up 8 bases, with 17 bases separating them. The CDR3 contains 13 residues. The germline CDR1 and CDR2 sequences are MNHEY and SVGAGI. The CDR3 here is CATKEGPGEKLFF. CDR3 nucleotides: TGTGCCACCAAAGAGGGACCGGGGGAAAAACTGTTTTTT.

The chain is built from TRBV7-2 and TRBJ2-1; D remains unclear. The V and J ends lost 8 bases and 0 bases respectively, with 20 bases between them. The CDR3 sequence is 17 residues long. Germline CDR1 is SGHTA and CDR2 is FQGNSA. CDR3 sequence (DNA): TGTGCCAGCGCCCTAGACCCCTACTTTAGCTCCTACAATGAGCAGTTCTTC. Protein: CASALDPYFSSYNEQFF.

V is TRBV2 and J is TRBJ1-1; 7 positions agree with TRBD1. From germline, CDR1 is SNHLY and CDR2 FYNNEI. V gave up 6 bases and J gave up 4 bases; unmatched junction bases: 5. This CDR3 contains 13 residues. CDR3 coding DNA: TGTGCCAGCAGCCCCGGGACAGTCACTGAAGCTTTCTTT. Translated: CASSPGTVTEAFF.

CDR3 sequence (DNA): TGTGCCAGCAGCTCCGGGCGTAGCCGTGAAGCTTTCTTT. As protein: CASSSGRSREAFF. The rearrangement links TRBV6-6 to TRBJ1-1; no definite D call. V was shortened by 6 bases and J by 7 bases, with 15 bases between the two germline ends. The germline V gene has CDR1 MNHNY and CDR2 SVGAGI (reference sequence). The CDR3 extends over 13 amino acids.

The CDR3 DNA follows: TGTGCCATCAGTGATGCCTGGGGACCCGCGGGGACCCAGTACTTC. Residues: CAISDAWGPAGTQYF. The V call is TRBV10-3, the J call TRBJ2-5; D possibly uses TRBD1 or TRBD2 (5 bases each). Germline CDR1 ENHRY, CDR2 SYGVKD. V lost 3 bases and J 7 bases, leaving 18 bases between the germline ends. CDR3 length: 15 amino acids.

This chain joins TRBV11-2 and TRBJ2-5; TRBD1 agrees at 7 bases. The junction had 9 bases not matched to a gene; V was cut back by 3 bases and J by 5 bases. The CDR3 contains 15 residues. Germline values: CDR1 SGHAT, CDR2 FQNNGV. The chain's CDR3 is CASSFGTVPLETQYF. As DNA, the CDR3 is TGTGCCAGCAGCTTCGGGACAGTTCCTTTGGAGACCCAGTACTTC.

This chain joins TRBV9 and TRBJ2-7, with TRBD1 as a possible D gene (5 bases). Per the germline V gene, CDR1 is SGDLS and CDR2 is YYNGEE. The CDR3 loop spans 14 amino acids. V was cut by 0 bases and J by 4 bases, with 11 bases left in between. The CDR3 coding sequence is TGTGCCAGCAGCGTAGGAGACAGCCAGTACGAGCAGTACTTC. Translated, it gives CASSVGDSQYEQYF.

This chain uses TRBV10-3 with TRBJ2-1; TRBD2 agrees at 9 bases. V shed 8 bases, J shed 9 bases, and the junction held 8 bases outside the gene matches. The CDR3 totals 13 residues. Germline lookup yields CDR1 ENHRY and CDR2 SYGVKD. This CDR3 is CAIRIAGAGEQFF. The CDR3 coding sequence is TGTGCCATCCGTATAGCGGGAGCGGGTGAGCAGTTCTTC.

This clone was recorded a few times. The V call is TRBV25-1, the J call TRBJ2-1; D call uncertain. V lost 3 bases and J 6 bases, leaving 12 bases between the germline ends. CDR3 length equals 14 residues. CDR1 MGHDK and CDR2 SYGVNS come from the germline V gene. CDR3 sequence (DNA): TGTGCCAGCAGTGATGGTAGGTGGGGCAATGAGCAGTTCTTC. Protein sequence: CASSDGRWGNEQFF.

This clone occurred once. The chain couples TRBV11-2 to TRBJ1-4; D is unresolved. V was shortened by 1 base and J by 8 bases, with 8 bases between the two germline ends. The length of the CDR3 is 13 residues. Germline assignment: CDR1 SGHAT and CDR2 FQNNGV. The CDR3 DNA reads as TGTGCCAGCAGCTTAGGGTTGCGGGAAAAACTGTTTTTT. This sequence encodes CASSLGLREKLFF.

The rearrangement uses TRBV5-1 and TRBJ2-1; D perhaps matches TRBD2 (5 bases). V was cut by 5 bases and J by 4 bases, with 19 bases left in between. CDR3 length: 16 amino acids. CDR1 is SGHRS and CDR2 is YFSETQ in the germline V gene. CDR3 sequence: CASRLRRVYPYNEQFF. The CDR3 DNA is TGCGCCAGCAGATTGAGGCGGGTCTACCCTTACAATGAGCAGTTCTTC.

J is TRBJ2-7 and V is TRBV5-8; D possibly corresponds to TRBD2 (6 bases). Germline loops: CDR1 SGHTS, CDR2 YDEGEE. The CDR3 totals 15 residues. Between the trimmed V and J ends, which lost 4 bases and 2 bases, there was a span of 16 bases. The CDR3 spells CASSQGLARTYEQYF. The CDR3 region has the DNA TGTGCCAGCAGCCAAGGGCTAGCGAGGACCTACGAGCAGTACTTC.

The chain recombines TRBV28 with TRBJ2-7; D perhaps matches TRBD2 (5 bases). Per the germline V gene, CDR1 is MDHEN and CDR2 is SYDVKM. Trimming stripped 5 bases from V and 2 bases from J, with 19 bases between. The CDR3 is 16 amino acids. This CDR3 is CASSPPEHGVTYEQYF. The CDR3 DNA follows: TGTGCCAGCAGTCCCCCCGAACACGGGGTGACCTACGAGCAGTACTTC. Based on the CDR3 plus reference TRBV28 and TRBJ2-7, the full variable domain is DVKVTQSSRYLVKRTGEKVFLECVQDMDHENMFWYRQDPGLGLRLIYFSYDVKMKEKGDIPEGYSVSREKKERFSLILESASTNQTSMYLCASSPPEHGVTYEQYFGPGTRLTVT.

V and J are TRBV6-5 and TRBJ1-1; a possible D gene is TRBD1 (6 bases). From germline, CDR1 is MNHEY and CDR2 SVGAGI. The CDR3 runs 15 residues. V was pared by 0 bases and J by 3 bases, with 11 bases between. DNA for the CDR3: TGTGCCAGCAGTTACTCGTCCTCAGGGGACACTGAAGCTTTCTTT. The encoded protein is CASSYSSSGDTEAFF.

J is TRBJ1-4 and V is TRBV5-1; a weak D match, TRBD1 (6 bases). CDR1 SGHRS and CDR2 YFSETQ come from the germline V gene. The CDR3 runs to 15 residues. Trimming took off 7 bases at V and 1 base at J, with 14 bases between the two ends. The CDR3 loop reads CASASQGGTNEKLFF. CDR3 nucleotides: TGCGCCAGCGCCTCCCAAGGGGGAACTAATGAAAAACTGTTTTTT.

The chain combines TRBV2 with TRBJ2-3, with 14 bases identical to TRBD2. CDR1 SNHLY and CDR2 FYNNEI come from the germline V gene. The CDR3 spans 18 residues. The V segment lost 0 bases and the J segment 4 bases; nucleotides outside the gene matches: 6. CDR3 in DNA: TGTGCCAGCAGTGAAGCGCTTGGACTAGCGGGGGGACCAGATACGCAGTATTTT. It codes for CASSEALGLAGGPDTQYF.

The gene calls are TRBV19 and TRBJ1-4; D call uncertain. The CDR3 covers 12 residues. Germline assignment: CDR1 LNHDA and CDR2 SQIVND (reference sequence). The V gene lost 7 bases and the J gene lost 8 bases, with 11 bases spanning the gap. CDR3 sequence (DNA): TGTGCCAGTACAAGCTCCGGGGAAAAACTGTTTTTT. It translates to CASTSSGEKLFF.

The CDR3 region is CSILLAGTYEQYF. The CDR3 bases are TGCAGCATACTACTAGCGGGCACCTACGAGCAGTACTTC. J is TRBJ2-7 and V is TRBV29-1; 9 nucleotides align to TRBD2. The CDR3 covers 13 residues. Germline loops: CDR1 SQVTM, CDR2 ANQGSEA. V shed 8 bases, J shed 2 bases, and the junction held 7 bases outside the gene matches.

V gene TRBV29-1 combines with J gene TRBJ1-2; the match to TRBD1 covers 8 bases. This CDR3 has 12 residues. With V trimmed by 6 bases and J by 7 bases, 7 bases remained unmatched. The germline V gene has CDR1 SQVTM and CDR2 ANQGSEA. The CDR3 DNA follows: TGCAGCGTCGACCAGGGGGCAGGTGGCTACACCTTC. It codes for CSVDQGAGGYTF.

The chain combines TRBV5-1 with TRBJ1-6, with 9 bases fitting TRBD1. This CDR3 comprises 16 residues. CDR1 and CDR2 from the germline V gene are SGHRS and YFSETQ. V dropped 0 bases and J dropped 11; count of bases not matched to a gene: 9. The CDR3 DNA is TGCGCCAGCAGCTTGGCCGGACAGGGGATAAGTGCACCCCTCCACTTT. This codes for CASSLAGQGISAPLHF.

J is TRBJ2-3 and V is TRBV18; D unclear. This CDR3 has 16 residues. CDR1 KGHSH and CDR2 LQKENI come from the germline V gene. Trimming cost V 2 bases and J 0 bases, with 12 bases left between them. CDR3 in amino acids: CASSPSVGGSTDTQYF. The CDR3 coding sequence is TGTGCCAGCTCACCATCCGTCGGCGGTAGCACAGATACGCAGTATTTT.